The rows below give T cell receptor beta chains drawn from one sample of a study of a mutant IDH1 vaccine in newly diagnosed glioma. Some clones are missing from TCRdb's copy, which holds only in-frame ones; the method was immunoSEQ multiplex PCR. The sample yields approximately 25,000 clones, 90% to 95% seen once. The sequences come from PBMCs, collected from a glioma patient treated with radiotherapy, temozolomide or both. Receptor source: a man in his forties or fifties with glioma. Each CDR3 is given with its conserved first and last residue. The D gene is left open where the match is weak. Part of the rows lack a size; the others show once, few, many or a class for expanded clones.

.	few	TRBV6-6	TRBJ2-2	CASSSRAGELFF	TGTGCCAGCAGTTCCAGAGCCGGGGAGCTGTTTTTT
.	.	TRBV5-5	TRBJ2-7	CASREGPSQKYF	TGTGCCAGCAGGGAGGGACCGAGCCAGAAGTACTTC
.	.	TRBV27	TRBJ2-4	CASKRVGGAKNIQYF	TGTGCCAGCAAAAGGGTGGGGGGAGCCAAAAACATTCAGTACTTC
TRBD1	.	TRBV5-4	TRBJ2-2	CASSMDRGVAGELFF	TGTGCCAGCAGCATGGACAGGGGGGTAGCCGGGGAGCTGTTTTTT
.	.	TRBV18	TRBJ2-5	CASSSVDSQETQYF	TGTGCCAGCTCATCCGTAGACAGTCAAGAGACCCAGTACTTC
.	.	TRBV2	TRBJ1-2	CASIKSTSPEYNYGYTF	TGTGCCAGCATCAAGAGCACATCCCCTGAATACAACTATGGCTACACCTTC
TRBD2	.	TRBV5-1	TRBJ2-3	CASSPGLAGMTDTQYF	TGCGCCAGCAGCCCGGGACTAGCGGGAATGACAGATACGCAGTATTTT
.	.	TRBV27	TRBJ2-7	CASSLYLGGYEQYF	TGTGCCAGCAGTTTATACCTCGGGGGATACGAGCAGTACTTC
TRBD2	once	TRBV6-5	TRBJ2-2	CASSYFGGALGGELFF	TGTGCCAGCAGTTACTTCGGGGGGGCTCTGGGCGGGGAGCTGTTTTTT
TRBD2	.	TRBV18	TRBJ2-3	CASSPGTSGRRSDTQYF	TGTGCCAGCTCCCCCGGGACTAGCGGGAGACGGTCAGATACGCAGTATTTT
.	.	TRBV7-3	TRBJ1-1	CASSLGWAAGEAFF	TGTGCCAGCAGCTTGGGTTGGGCAGCCGGTGAAGCTTTCTTT
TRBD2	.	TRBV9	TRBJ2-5	CASSVGRTSGNQETQYF	TGTGCCAGCAGCGTAGGTCGGACTAGCGGGAACCAAGAGACCCAGTACTTC
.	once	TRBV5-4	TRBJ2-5	CASSLVLGAETQYF	TGTGCCAGCAGCTTGGTACTGGGGGCGGAGACCCAGTACTTC
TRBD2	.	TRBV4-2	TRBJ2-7	CASSQGDSGSRDEQYF	TGTGCCAGCAGCCAAGGAGATAGCGGGAGTCGTGACGAGCAGTACTTC
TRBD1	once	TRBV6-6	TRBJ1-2	CASIKGQGTYGYTF	TGTGCCAGCATTAAAGGACAGGGGACCTATGGCTACACCTTC
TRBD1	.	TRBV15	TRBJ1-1	CATRGQGTPEAFF	TGTGCCACCAGAGGACAGGGGACGCCTGAAGCTTTCTTT
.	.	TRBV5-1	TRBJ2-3	CASSNTDTQYF	TGCGCCAGCTCAAACACAGATACGCAGTATTTT
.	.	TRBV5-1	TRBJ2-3	CASSLTDTQYF	TGCGCCAGCAGCTTAACAGATACGCAGTATTTT
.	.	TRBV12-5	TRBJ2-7	CASGFNTYEQYF	TGTGCTAGTGGTTTTAATACCTACGAGCAGTACTTC
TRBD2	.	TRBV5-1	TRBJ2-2	CASSARAGASNTGELFF	TGCGCCAGCAGCGCACGCGCGGGAGCCTCGAACACCGGGGAGCTGTTTTTT
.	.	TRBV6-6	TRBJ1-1	CASSLALLGAFF	TGTGCCAGCAGCCTTGCCCTGCTTGGGGCTTTCTTT
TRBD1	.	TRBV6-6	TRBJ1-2	CASSYSGGALSGYTF	TGTGCCAGCAGTTACTCAGGGGGCGCGTTGAGTGGCTACACCTTC
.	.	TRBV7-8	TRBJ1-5	CASSLGRNQPQHF	TGTGCCAGCAGCTTAGGGAGAAATCAGCCCCAGCATTTT
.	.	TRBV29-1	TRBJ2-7	CSVVAQSYEQYF	TGCAGCGTTGTCGCTCAATCCTACGAGCAGTACTTC
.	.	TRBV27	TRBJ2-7	CASSSNLGSGAYEQYF	TGTGCCAGCAGTTCCAACCTGGGGTCGGGAGCCTACGAGCAGTACTTC
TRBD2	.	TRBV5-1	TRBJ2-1	CASSLGLAGPSGGEQFF	TGCGCCAGCAGCTTGGGACTAGCGGGGCCGTCTGGGGGTGAGCAGTTCTTC
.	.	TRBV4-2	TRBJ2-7	CASSQGVGGPYEQYF	TGTGCCAGCAGCCAAGGAGTGGGGGGGCCCTACGAGCAGTACTTC
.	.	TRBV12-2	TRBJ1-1	CASRSGHKNTEAFF	TGTGCAAGTCGCTCCGGACACAAAAACACTGAAGCTTTCTTT
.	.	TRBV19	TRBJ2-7	CASSIDPNLAYEQYF	TGTGCCAGTAGTATAGATCCGAATTTGGCCTACGAGCAGTACTTC
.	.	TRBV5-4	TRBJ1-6	CASSLSNSPLHF	TGTGCCAGCAGCTTGTCGAATTCACCCCTCCACTTT
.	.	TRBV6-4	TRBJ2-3	CASSEGNSADTQYF	TGTGCCAGCAGTGAAGGAAACAGCGCAGATACGCAGTATTTT
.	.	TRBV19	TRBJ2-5	CASSIEMVSQTQYF	TGTGCCAGTAGTATAGAAATGGTATCGCAGACCCAGTACTTC
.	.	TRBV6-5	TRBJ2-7	CASSYDIAYEQYF	TGTGCCAGCAGTTACGATATAGCCTACGAGCAGTACTTC
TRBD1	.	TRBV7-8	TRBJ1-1	CASSLKGGRWNTEAFF	TGTGCCAGCAGCTTAAAAGGGGGCAGGTGGAACACTGAAGCTTTCTTT
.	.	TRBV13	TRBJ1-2	CASSLKGGGYGYTF	TGTGCCAGCAGCTTAAAGGGTGGAGGCTATGGCTACACCTTC
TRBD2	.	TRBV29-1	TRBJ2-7	CSVTGLAELSYEQYF	TGCAGCGTAACGGGACTAGCGGAACTTTCCTACGAGCAGTACTTC
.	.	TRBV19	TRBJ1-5	CASSMWGNGPNQPQHF	TGTGCCAGTAGTATGTGGGGGAACGGTCCCAATCAGCCCCAGCATTTT
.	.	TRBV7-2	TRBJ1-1	CASSPGRGGEAFF	TGTGCCAGCAGCCCGGGCCGAGGGGGTGAAGCTTTCTTT
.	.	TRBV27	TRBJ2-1	CASSLLGNEQFF	TGTGCCAGCAGTTTACTAGGAAATGAGCAGTTCTTC
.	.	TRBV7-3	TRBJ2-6	CASSVNPFSGANVLTF	TGTGCCAGCAGCGTAAACCCCTTCTCTGGGGCCAACGTCCTGACTTTC
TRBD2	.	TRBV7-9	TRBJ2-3	CASSLELAGGSLATDTQYF	TGTGCCAGCAGCTTAGAACTAGCGGGAGGATCGCTCGCCACAGATACGCAGTATTTT
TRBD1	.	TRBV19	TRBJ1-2	CASSETFRQGGYGYTF	TGTGCCAGTAGCGAGACGTTTCGACAGGGCGGCTATGGCTACACCTTC
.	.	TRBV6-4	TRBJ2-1	CASSASMEGNEQFF	TGTGCCAGCAGTGCTAGCATGGAGGGGAATGAGCAGTTCTTC
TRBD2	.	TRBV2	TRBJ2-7	CASSGTSGIYEQYF	TGTGCCAGCAGCGGGACTAGCGGGATCTACGAGCAGTACTTC
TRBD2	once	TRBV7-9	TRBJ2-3	CASSLGPPGLVFTDTQYF	TGTGCCAGCAGCTTAGGCCCACCGGGACTAGTGTTTACAGATACGCAGTATTTT
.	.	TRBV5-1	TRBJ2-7	CASSLFQSPSYEQYF	TGCGCCAGCAGCTTGTTTCAGAGTCCCTCCTACGAGCAGTACTTC
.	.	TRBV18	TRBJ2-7	CASSPLYPGLAYEQYF	TGTGCCAGCTCACCACTCTACCCGGGACTGGCCTACGAGCAGTACTTC
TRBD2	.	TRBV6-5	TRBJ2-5	CASSYSTSGGETQYF	TGTGCCAGCAGTTACTCGACTAGCGGGGGGGAGACCCAGTACTTC
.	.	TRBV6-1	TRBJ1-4	CASRPGHSVEKLFF	TGTGCCAGCCGCCCGGGACATTCTGTCGAAAAACTGTTTTTT